The T cell receptor (beta chain) under discussion was sequenced for a study of chemoradiotherapy in HPV16-positive cancers. Only in-frame clones appear in the TCRdb table, and some are missing; sequencing was by immunoSEQ multiplex PCR. Found here are 10,000 or so clones, about four fifths of them singletons; the top ten hold approximately 2.9%. Sequenced material: blood, taken from a patient who underwent chemoradiotherapy. This clonotype was sampled from a human donor with HPV-associated anogenital cancer.

Here the CDR3 reads CASSVEGGEQYF. The CDR3 coding sequence is TGTGCCAGCAGCGTAGAGGGCGGCGAGCAGTACTTC. The chain is built from TRBV9 and TRBJ2-7; no definite D call. This CDR3 is 12 amino acids long. The V gene's germline CDR1 is SGDLS and CDR2 YYNGEE. V was cut by 0 bases and J by 6 bases, with 7 bases left in between.